This T cell receptor (beta chain) was sequenced in a study of radiotherapy plus CTLA-4 blockade in lung cancer. Overall study: Of the patients, more than 15% showed objective responses and around 32% attained disease control. Study-wide points: In blood, TCR clones derived from the tumor expanded after radiotherapy plus ipilimumab. Response was reportedly best predicted by early blood T cell clone dynamics, with interferon-beta.

The table came from immunoSEQ multiplex PCR; TCRdb's copy has only in-frame clones and leaves some out. The sample records about 53,000 clones, 70% to 90% being singletons. V was trimmed by 3 bases and J by 1 base, leaving 13 bases between them. The CDR3 runs 15 residues. CDR1 is SGHRS, CDR2 YFSETQ, per germline. Patients in the study, people with chemo-refractory metastatic non-small-cell lung cancer, received focal radiation plus ipilimumab CTLA-4 blockade. In regard to this clone: Its antigen is not known.

The chain joins TRBV5-1 to TRBJ1-1; a possible D gene is TRBD1 (5 bases). The sequencing used peripheral blood, collected from a patient treated with radiotherapy plus ipilimumab. The clonotype originates from a human donor with non-small cell lung cancer whose response to radiotherapy plus ipilimumab could not be evaluated. CDR3 bases: TGCGCCAGCAGCTCAGGGCCTCCTCGGAACACTGAAGCTTTCTTT. Translated: CASSSGPPRNTEAFF.